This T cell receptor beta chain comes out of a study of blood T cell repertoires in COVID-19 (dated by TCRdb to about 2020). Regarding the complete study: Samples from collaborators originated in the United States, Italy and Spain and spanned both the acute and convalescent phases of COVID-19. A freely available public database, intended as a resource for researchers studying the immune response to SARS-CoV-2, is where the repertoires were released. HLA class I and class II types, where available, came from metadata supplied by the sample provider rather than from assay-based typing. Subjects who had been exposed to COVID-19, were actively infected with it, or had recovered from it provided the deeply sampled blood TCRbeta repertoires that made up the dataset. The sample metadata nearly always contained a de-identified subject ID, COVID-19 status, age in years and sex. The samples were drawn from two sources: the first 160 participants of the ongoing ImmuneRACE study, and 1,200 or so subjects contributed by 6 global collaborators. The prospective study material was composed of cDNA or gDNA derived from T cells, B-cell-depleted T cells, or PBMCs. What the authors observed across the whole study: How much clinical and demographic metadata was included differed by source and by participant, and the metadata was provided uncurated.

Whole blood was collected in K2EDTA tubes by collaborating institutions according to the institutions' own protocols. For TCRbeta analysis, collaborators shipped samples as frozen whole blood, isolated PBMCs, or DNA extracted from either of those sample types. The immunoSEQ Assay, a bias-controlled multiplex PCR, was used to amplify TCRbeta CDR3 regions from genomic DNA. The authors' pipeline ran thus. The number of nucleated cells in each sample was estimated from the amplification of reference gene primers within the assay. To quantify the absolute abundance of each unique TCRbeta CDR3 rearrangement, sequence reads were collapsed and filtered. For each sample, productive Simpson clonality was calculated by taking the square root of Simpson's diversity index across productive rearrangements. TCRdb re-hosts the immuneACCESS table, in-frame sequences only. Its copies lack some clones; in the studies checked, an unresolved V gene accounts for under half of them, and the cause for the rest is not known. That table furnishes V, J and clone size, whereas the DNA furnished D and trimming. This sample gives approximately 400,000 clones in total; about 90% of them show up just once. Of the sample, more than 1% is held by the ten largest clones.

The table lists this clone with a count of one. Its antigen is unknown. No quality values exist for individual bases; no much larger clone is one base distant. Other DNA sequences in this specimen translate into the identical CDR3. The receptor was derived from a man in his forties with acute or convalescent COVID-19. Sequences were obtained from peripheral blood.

In nucleotide form, the sequence is TGTGCCAGCAGCGTAGTTGGGGGGAGCTCCTACAATGAGCAGTTCTTC. The encoded protein is CASSVVGGSSYNEQFF. The chain is made from TRBV9 and TRBJ2-1; the best D guess is TRBD2, with 6 bases matching. The junction shows trimming of 0 bases on V and 0 bases on J, plus 10 bases between the germline ends. CDR3 length: 16 amino acids, cysteine to phenylalanine. Only the CDR3 DNA stays, 48 bases, in frame from base 1. The CDR1 and CDR2 encoded by the germline V gene are SGDLS and YYNGEE. Beyond the CDR3, the reference TRBV9 and TRBJ2-1 genes provide the residues; the full variable domain reads: DSGVTQTPKHLITATGQRVTLRCSPRSGDLSVYWYQQSLDQGLQFLIQYYNGEERAKGNILERFSAQQFPDLHSELNLSSLELGDSALYFCASSVVGGSSYNEQFFGPGTRLTVL.